The 2 T cell receptor beta chains given below trace back to one sample, sequenced in a study of blood T cell repertoires in COVID-19. Repertoires were generated with immunoSEQ multiplex PCR, while TCRdb's copy carries only in-frame clones and drops some. The profile shows around 65,000 clones, approximately 86% of them singletons. The sequenced sample consisted of peripheral blood. The origin of the receptors is a man aged 65-85 years with acute or convalescent COVID-19.

V usage is TRBV11-2 and J usage is TRBJ1-1; TRBD1 agrees at 7 bases. In germline, CDR1 is SGHAT, CDR2 FQNNGV. The CDR3 extends over 15 amino acids. J gave up 3 bases and V 3 bases, and 7 bases lay outside the gene matches. The CDR3 sequence is CASSFYPGGDTEAFF. In DNA form, the CDR3 reads TGTGCCAGCAGCTTTTACCCAGGGGGAGACACTGAAGCTTTCTTT. The full variable domain, rest sourced from reference TRBV11-2 and TRBJ1-1, is EAGVAQSPRYKIIEKRQSVAFWCNPISGHATLYWYQQILGQGPKLLIQFQNNGVVDDSQLPKDRFSAERLKGVDSTLKIQPAKLEDSAVYLCASSFYPGGDTEAFFGQGTRLTVV.

The genes are TRBV28 and TRBJ1-5; weak D call: TRBD1 (5 bases). This CDR3 has 14 residues. Germline loops: CDR1 MDHEN, CDR2 SYDVKM. V gave up 6 bases and J gave up 9 bases, with 18 bases separating them. In nucleotides, the CDR3 is TGTGCCAGCAGGGGAGGTGGGGGGGAGGTGCCCCAGCATTTT. This encodes CASRGGGGEVPQHF. The whole variable domain, remainder taken from reference TRBV28 and TRBJ1-5, is DVKVTQSSRYLVKRTGEKVFLECVQDMDHENMFWYRQDPGLGLRLIYFSYDVKMKEKGDIPEGYSVSREKKERFSLILESASTNQTSMYLCASRGGGGEVPQHFGDGTRLSIL.